There are many counts of the clone carrying this T cell receptor beta chain. The antigen is undetermined. The record originates from a study of regulatory T cells in long-lasting Graves disease. Study results and limitations: TRBV28 was favored in persistent disease, as were TRBJ1-2 and TRBJ2-5.

Combining iRepertoire HTBI primers with Arm-PCR of CDR3 regions, the authors built TCR beta libraries. In the authors' methods: The samples yielded some 62 TRBV and 14 TRBJ segments. Via MiXCR, TCRdb re-called the multiplex PCR reads, giving one row per CDR3 protein. The V and J calls reflect TCRdb's pipeline rather than the authors' work. The repertoire has a few hundred thousand distinct CDR3 sequences, roughly 24% of them found once; the top ten carry about 27%. Time point here: persistent/refractory GD, antithyroid drugs over 5 years with positive TRAb. The TCR library was made from RNA extracted from PBMCs. Looked up from germline, CDR1 is SGHRS and CDR2 is YFSETQ. The CDR3 contains 17 residues. Trimming removed 1 base from V and 1 base from J, with 14 bases in between.

The receptor was derived from a woman in her forties with Graves disease. This chain links TRBV5-1 with TRBJ2-2, with a tentative D call TRBD1 (6 bases). Sequenced here: peripheral blood mononuclear cells (PBMCs), sampled when the disease was refractory, from a patient treated with antithyroid drugs. CDR3 region: CASSLWTMTGNTGELFF. CDR3 nucleotide sequence: TGCGCCAGCAGCTTGTGGACGATGACAGGGAACACCGGGGAGCTGTTTTTT.